This T cell receptor beta chain was captured by sequencing in a study of shared clonotypes between healthy human individuals. Study background: Plates per donor: three CD4 naive, three CD4 memory, two CD8 naive, one CD8 memory.

Measured with immunoSEQ multiplex PCR; TCRdb has only the in-frame clones, and not every one. The sample records roughly 2 million clones, just under 95% being singletons. This CDR3 contains 14 residues. Germline V gene lookup returns CDR1 MGHRA and CDR2 YSYEKL. V was shortened by 3 bases and J by 5 bases, with 14 bases between the two germline ends. Naive CD8 cells, CD45RO-negative and positively selected for CCR7, excluded terminally differentiated effector memory CD45RA+ cells. The specimen was naive CD8+ T cells sorted from blood. This TCR was sampled from a man aged 18 to 30 in good health. This rearrangement joins TRBV4-1 to TRBJ2-7, with a tentative D call TRBD2 (6 bases). DNA for the CDR3: TGCGCCAGCAGCCAGGAGGGGTGGAATGACGAGCAGTACTTC. Amino acids: CASSQEGWNDEQYF.